Following are 24 T cell receptor beta chains from one sample sequenced in a study of blood T cells in healthy people across ages. The use of a sample-barcoded 5' primer and a J-beta primer mix characterized a second PCR of roughly 6 to 11 cycles. TCRdb reprocessed the 5' RACE reads with MiXCR, giving one entry per CDR3 protein. The sample lists some 1.8 million distinct CDR3 sequences, about two fifths occurring once. Sequencing input: blood. Receptors were obtained from a human donor in good health.

This clonotype was recorded a few times. The rearrangement links TRBV4-3 to TRBJ2-1, with D perhaps TRBD1 or TRBD2 (5 bases each). Trimming cost V 3 bases and J 10 bases, with 22 bases left between them. CDR3 length equals 16 residues. Per germline, CDR1 LGHNA and CDR2 YSLEER. The CDR3 sequence: CASSHRRGSPQGEQFF. The DNA for the CDR3 is TGCGCCAGCAGCCATCGTCGGGGCTCACCTCAAGGCGAGCAGTTCTTC.

The J gene is TRBJ2-2, the V gene TRBV20-1, with D hard to call. Trimming took off 1 base at V and 6 bases at J, with 9 bases between the two ends. This CDR3 spans 13 amino acids. Germline assignment: CDR1 DFQATT and CDR2 SNEGSKA (reference sequence). CDR3 coding DNA: TGCAGTGCTAGAGTTTTGTTGTCCGGGGAGCTGTTTTTT. Amino acids: CSARVLLSGELFF.

The chain couples TRBV6-2 or TRBV6-3 to TRBJ1-1; D might be TRBD1 (6 bases). V lost 5 bases and J 2 bases, leaving 12 bases between the germline ends. In germline, CDR1 is MNHEY, CDR2 SVGEGT. The CDR3 runs to 14 residues. The CDR3 loop is CASSKAGVNTEAFF. DNA for the CDR3: TGTGCCAGCAGTAAGGCAGGGGTAAACACTGAAGCTTTCTTT.

The chain carries TRBV7-9 and TRBJ2-1, with 9 bases aligning to TRBD2. CDR3 length: 16 amino acids. From germline, CDR1 is SEHNR and CDR2 FQNEAQ (reference sequence). V dropped 4 bases and J dropped 6; count of bases not matched to a gene: 10. DNA of the CDR3: TGTGCCAGCAGCTGGACAGCGGGGGGCCTTCCCAATGAGCAGTTCTTC. Translation: CASSWTAGGLPNEQFF.

The chain recombines TRBV9 with TRBJ2-4, with no clear D. This CDR3 comprises 16 residues. Germline CDR1 and CDR2: SGDLS and YYNGEE. V dropped 2 bases and J dropped 0 bases, with 12 bases sitting between them. The CDR3, as DNA: TGTGCCAGCAGCGTGGGTACGACGGTAGCCAAAAACATTCAGTACTTC. Translation: CASSVGTTVAKNIQYF.

The J gene is TRBJ2-4, the V gene TRBV7-2; D is unresolved. The V gene lost 0 bases and the J gene lost 2 bases, with 11 bases spanning the gap. The CDR3 spans 16 residues. The germline gives CDR1 SGHTA, CDR2 FQGNSA. CDR3: CASSLAVGGTKNIQYF. CDR3 DNA sequence: TGTGCCAGCAGCTTAGCGGTTGGCGGAACCAAAAACATTCAGTACTTC.

V is TRBV6-6 and J is TRBJ1-2; 7 nucleotides align to TRBD1. Losses at the gene ends were 7 bases for V and 4 bases for J; bases not matched to a gene: 9. Germline V gives CDR1 MNHNY, CDR2 SVGAGI (reference sequence). The CDR3 length is 14 residues. The CDR3 nucleotides are TGTGCCAGCAATCGGGACAGCCCAAGCTATGGCTACACCTTC. This gives the protein CASNRDSPSYGYTF.

This clonotype showed up just a few times. The genes are TRBV29-1 and TRBJ1-2; no definite D call. The CDR3 has 14 residues. With 3 bases removed from V and 2 bases from J, the gap between germline ends came to 13 bases. The germline V gene encodes CDR1 SQVTM and CDR2 ANQGSEA. The CDR3 protein is CSVEGGVTNYGYTF. CDR3 nucleotides: TGCAGCGTTGAGGGCGGGGTAACCAACTATGGCTACACCTTC.

The chain combines TRBV13 with TRBJ2-1; perhaps D is TRBD1 or TRBD2 (5 bases each). The ends were cut back, 5 bases at V and 1 base at J, with 18 bases in the middle. The CDR3 contains 17 residues. Germline CDR1 and CDR2: PRHDT and FYEKMQ (reference sequence). The CDR3 nucleotides read TGTGCCAGCAGCCCGTCCGGGACGGCAAATTCCTACAATGAGCAGTTCTTC. It is translated as CASSPSGTANSYNEQFF.

The chain carries TRBV10-3 and TRBJ1-1; 8 positions match TRBD1. V gave up 6 bases and J gave up 1 base; unmatched junction bases: 4. CDR1 ENHRY and CDR2 SYGVKD come from the germline V gene. The CDR3 spans 14 residues. The CDR3 DNA reads TGTGCCATCAGCCCTGACAGGGGGAACACTGAAGCTTTCTTT. This encodes CAISPDRGNTEAFF.

The V and J genes are TRBV2 and TRBJ2-7; 10 nucleotides line up with TRBD1. Germline V gives CDR1 SNHLY, CDR2 FYNNEI. The length of the CDR3 is 14 residues. The V and J ends lost 7 bases and 2 bases, in that order; junction bases with no gene match: 5. The CDR3 DNA is TGTGCCAGCATTAACGGGACAGGGGCCTACGAGCAGTACTTC. Amino acid sequence: CASINGTGAYEQYF.

A single count supports this clonotype. V and J are TRBV18 and TRBJ1-1; 7 bases fit TRBD1. Trimming removed 0 bases from V and 4 bases from J; junction bases left unmatched: 5. The CDR3 loop spans 15 amino acids. CDR1 is KGHSH and CDR2 is LQKENI in the germline V gene. CDR3 in amino acids: CASSPPTGRTTEAFF. The CDR3 bases are TGTGCCAGCTCACCACCGACAGGGAGGACCACTGAAGCTTTCTTT.

J is TRBJ2-7 and V is TRBV6-6; D is unclear. The CDR3 extends over 13 amino acids. V was pared by 8 bases and J by 7 bases, with 18 bases between. CDR1 is MNHNY and CDR2 is SVGAGI in the germline V gene (reference sequence). CDR3 in amino acids: CASGQVLWWEQYF. The DNA of the CDR3 is TGTGCCAGCGGGCAGGTGTTATGGTGGGAGCAGTACTTC.

CDR3 sequence reads: CASSLGPGADYGYTF. In nucleotides, the CDR3 is TGTGCCAGCAGCTTAGGTCCGGGGGCAGACTATGGCTACACCTTC. The chain uses TRBV7-2 and TRBJ1-2; possibly TRBD1 for D (6 bases). There are 15 residues in the CDR3. The V gene lost 1 base and the J gene lost 3 bases, with 12 bases spanning the gap. CDR1 SGHTA and CDR2 FQGNSA come from the germline V gene.

This rearrangement joins TRBV21-1 to TRBJ2-7. TRBV21-1 is a documented pseudogene. The CDR3 contains 14 residues. CDR3 protein: CASSKKEDSYEQYF. CDR3 DNA sequence: TGTGCCAGCAGCAAAAAGGAGGACTCCTACGAGCAGTACTTC.

The rearrangement joins TRBV5-1 to TRBJ1-1; 7 bases fit TRBD1. This CDR3 contains 15 residues. The V gene end was trimmed by 4 bases and the J gene end by 1 base; junction bases not matched to a gene: 7. In germline, CDR1 is SGHRS, CDR2 YFSETQ. CDR3 protein: CASSLTGFTNTEAFF. As DNA, the CDR3 is TGCGCCAGCAGCCTGACAGGGTTCACGAACACTGAAGCTTTCTTT.

The genes are TRBV7-2 and TRBJ2-7; D not resolved. The CDR3 runs 16 residues. Trimming shortened V by 5 bases and J by 2 bases, and 19 bases separated the two germline ends. CDR1 is SGHTA, CDR2 FQGNSA, per germline. CDR3 nucleotide sequence: TGTGCCAGCAGCCAGCAATTCAGGACGAGGCCCTACGAGCAGTACTTC. Its translation: CASSQQFRTRPYEQYF.

This clonotype was found many times. This chain links TRBV7-9 with TRBJ2-6; 7 nucleotides match TRBD1. Germline-derived CDR1 and CDR2 are SEHNR and FQNEAQ (reference sequence). J lost 1 base, V lost 6 bases, and 12 bases had no gene match. The CDR3 covers 18 residues. This CDR3 is CASRLRGTARSGANVLTF. Here the CDR3 DNA reads TGTGCCAGCAGATTAAGGGGGACAGCCCGGTCTGGGGCCAACGTCCTGACTTTC.

V and J are TRBV7-9 and TRBJ1-2; D ambiguous. The V gene lost 7 bases and the J gene lost 8 bases, with 26 bases spanning the gap. The CDR3 loop spans 16 amino acids. Germline lookup yields CDR1 SEHNR and CDR2 FQNEAQ (reference sequence). CDR3 DNA: TGTGCCAGCACCTCTTCCCCCGTGACGGCACGTCAAGGCTACACCTTC. Translation: CASTSSPVTARQGYTF.

The rearrangement links TRBV9 to TRBJ1-2; possible D gene TRBD1, 6 bases. This CDR3 is built from 14 residues. Germline V gene sequence: CDR1 SGDLS, CDR2 YYNGEE. V shed 0 bases and J shed 5 bases, with 11 bases lying between them. The CDR3: CASSVGTALYGYTF. The CDR3 DNA sequence: TGTGCCAGCAGCGTAGGGACAGCTCTATATGGCTACACCTTC.

V gene TRBV30 combines with J gene TRBJ2-6, with D uncertain. V was pared by 7 bases and J by 2 bases, with 9 bases between. In germline, CDR1 is GTSNPN, CDR2 SVGIG (reference sequence). CDR3 length: 13 residues. The CDR3 nucleotides read TGTGCCTCACTATCCCCTGGGGCCAACGTCCTGACTTTC. The encoded protein is CASLSPGANVLTF.

This clonotype was recorded a few times. CDR3 sequence reads: CASSYGTEGVYEQYF. The DNA for the CDR3 is TGCGCCAGCAGCTACGGGACAGAAGGTGTCTACGAGCAGTACTTC. This sequence joins TRBV4-3 and TRBJ2-7; 7 nucleotides line up with TRBD1. Germline V gene data show CDR1 as LGHNA and CDR2 as YSLEER. J was trimmed by 3 bases and V by 5 bases; bases with no gene match: 10. This CDR3 is 15 amino acids long.

V gene TRBV20-1 combines with J gene TRBJ1-2, with 8 bases aligning to TRBD1. The V gene's germline CDR1 is DFQATT and CDR2 SNEGSKA (reference sequence). V shed 4 bases and J 0 bases; nucleotides not matched to a gene: 7. This CDR3 has 15 amino acids. Here the CDR3 reads CSATSRGRTNYGYTF. CDR3 sequence (DNA): TGCAGTGCTACCAGCAGGGGGCGGACTAACTATGGCTACACCTTC.

The sample holds a few counts of this clonotype. CDR3 nucleotide sequence: TGTGCCAGCAGCTTAGGATATGACTACGAGCAGTACTTC. Its protein is CASSLGYDYEQYF. The V gene is TRBV7-9, the J gene TRBJ2-7; D unresolved. This CDR3 has 13 amino acids. Looked up from germline, CDR1 is SEHNR and CDR2 is FQNEAQ (reference sequence). V was trimmed by 1 base and J by 3 bases, leaving 7 bases between them.